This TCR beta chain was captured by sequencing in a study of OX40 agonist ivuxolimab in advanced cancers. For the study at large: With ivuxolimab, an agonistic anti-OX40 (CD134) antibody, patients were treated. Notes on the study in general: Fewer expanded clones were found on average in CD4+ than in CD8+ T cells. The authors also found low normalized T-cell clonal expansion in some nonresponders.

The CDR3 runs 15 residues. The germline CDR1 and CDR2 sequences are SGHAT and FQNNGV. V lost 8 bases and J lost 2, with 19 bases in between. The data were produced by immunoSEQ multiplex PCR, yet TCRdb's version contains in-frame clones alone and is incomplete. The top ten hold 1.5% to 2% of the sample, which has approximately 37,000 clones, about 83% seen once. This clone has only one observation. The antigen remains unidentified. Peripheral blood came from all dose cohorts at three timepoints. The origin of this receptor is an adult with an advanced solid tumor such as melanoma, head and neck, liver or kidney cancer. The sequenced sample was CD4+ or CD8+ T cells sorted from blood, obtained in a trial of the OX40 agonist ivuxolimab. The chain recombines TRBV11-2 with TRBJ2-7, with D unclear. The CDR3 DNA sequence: TGTGCCAGCGGAGACTCGAACACGGACGCCTACGAGCAGTACTTC. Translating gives CASGDSNTDAYEQYF.